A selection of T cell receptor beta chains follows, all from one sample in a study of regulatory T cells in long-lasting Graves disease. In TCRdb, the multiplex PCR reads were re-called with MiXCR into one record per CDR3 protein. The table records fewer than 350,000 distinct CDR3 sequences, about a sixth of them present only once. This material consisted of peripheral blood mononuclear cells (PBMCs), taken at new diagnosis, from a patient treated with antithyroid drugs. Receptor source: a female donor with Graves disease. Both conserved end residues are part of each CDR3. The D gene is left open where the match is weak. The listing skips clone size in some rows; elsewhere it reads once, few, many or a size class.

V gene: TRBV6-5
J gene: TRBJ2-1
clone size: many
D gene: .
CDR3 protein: CASSYLGGKNEQFF
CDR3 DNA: TGTGCCAGCAGTTACTTGGGAGGAAAGAATGAGCAGTTCTTC

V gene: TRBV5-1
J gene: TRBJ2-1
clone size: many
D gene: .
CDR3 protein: CASTLGLARGEQFF
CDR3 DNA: TGCGCCAGCACCTTAGGCCTAGCGAGGGGTGAGCAGTTCTTC

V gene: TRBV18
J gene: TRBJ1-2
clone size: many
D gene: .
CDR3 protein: CASSLPGYGYTF
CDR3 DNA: TGTGCCAGCTCACTTCCAGGGTATGGCTACACCTTC

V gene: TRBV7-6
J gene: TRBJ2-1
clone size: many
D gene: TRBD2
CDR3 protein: CASTQQPVLAGYNEQFF
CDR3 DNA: TGTGCCAGCACGCAACAGCCGGTACTAGCGGGGTACAATGAGCAGTTCTTC

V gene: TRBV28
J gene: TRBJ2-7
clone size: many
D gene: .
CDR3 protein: CASSNQEASRYEQYF
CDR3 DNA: TGTGCCAGCAGTAACCAGGAAGCGTCCCGATACGAGCAGTACTTC

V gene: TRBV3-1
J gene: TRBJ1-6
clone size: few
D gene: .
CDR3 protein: CASSQRTNSPLHF
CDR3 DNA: TGTGCCAGCAGCCAGAGGACAAATTCACCCCTCCACTTT

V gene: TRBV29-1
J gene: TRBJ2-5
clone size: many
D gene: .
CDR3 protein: CSVAPRFRETQYF
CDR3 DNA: TGCAGCGTTGCCCCACGGTTCCGGGAGACCCAGTACTTC

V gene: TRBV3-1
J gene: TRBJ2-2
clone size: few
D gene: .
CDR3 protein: CASSPWGSSSNTGELFF
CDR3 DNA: TGTGCCAGCAGCCCATGGGGGAGTAGCTCGAACACCGGGGAGCTGTTTTTT

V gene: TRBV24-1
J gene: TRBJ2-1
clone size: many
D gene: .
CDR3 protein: CATSDFGLVGGEQFF
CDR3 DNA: TGTGCCACCAGTGATTTCGGGCTAGTAGGTGGTGAGCAGTTCTTC

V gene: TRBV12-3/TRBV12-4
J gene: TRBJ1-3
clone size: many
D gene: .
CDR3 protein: CASSLPLISSGNTIYF
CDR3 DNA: TGTGCCAGCAGTCTCCCTCTCATTAGCTCTGGAAACACCATATATTTT

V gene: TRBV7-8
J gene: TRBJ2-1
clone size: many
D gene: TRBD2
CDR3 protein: CASSLARGGGPHNEQFF
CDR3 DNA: TGTGCCAGCAGCTTAGCGCGGGGGGGAGGGCCCCACAATGAGCAGTTCTTC

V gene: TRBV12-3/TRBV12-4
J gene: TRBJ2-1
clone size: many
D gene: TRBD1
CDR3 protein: CASSRTGTNEQFF
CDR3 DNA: TGTGCCAGCAGCCGGACAGGGACGAATGAGCAGTTCTTC

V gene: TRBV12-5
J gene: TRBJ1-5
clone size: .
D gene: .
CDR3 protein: CASGTTLSHQPQHF
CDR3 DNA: TGTGCTAGTGGTACGACATTGAGCCATCAGCCCCAGCATTTT

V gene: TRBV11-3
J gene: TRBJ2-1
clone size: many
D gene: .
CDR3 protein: CASSPLTGLTYNEQFF
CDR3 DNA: TGTGCCAGCAGCCCCTTGACAGGCCTTACCTACAATGAGCAGTTCTTC

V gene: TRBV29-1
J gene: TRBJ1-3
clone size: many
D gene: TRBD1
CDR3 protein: CSVVGQGGGNTIYF
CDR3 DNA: TGCAGCGTTGTCGGGCAGGGGGGCGGAAACACCATATATTTT

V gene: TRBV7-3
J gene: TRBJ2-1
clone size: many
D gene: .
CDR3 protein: CASSLTEGIGEQFF
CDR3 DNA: TGTGCCAGCAGCTTAACGGAGGGTATAGGTGAGCAGTTCTTC

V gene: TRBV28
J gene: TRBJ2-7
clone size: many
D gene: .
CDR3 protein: CASISLADNSYEQYF
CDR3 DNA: TGTGCCAGCATTTCTTTAGCGGATAACTCCTACGAGCAGTACTTC

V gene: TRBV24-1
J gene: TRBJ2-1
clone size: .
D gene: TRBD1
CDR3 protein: CATSTPGQGYHKQFF
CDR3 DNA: TGTGCCACCAGTACCCCGGGACAGGGGTATCATAAGCAGTTCTTC

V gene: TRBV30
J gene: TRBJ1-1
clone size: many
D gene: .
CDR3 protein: CAWSEGGARDTEAFF
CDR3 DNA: TGTGCCTGGAGTGAGGGGGGGGCGCGGGACACTGAAGCTTTCTTT

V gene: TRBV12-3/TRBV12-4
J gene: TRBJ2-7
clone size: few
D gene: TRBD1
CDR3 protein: CASSPLGTGSYEQYF
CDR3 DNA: TGTGCCAGCAGTCCACTCGGGACAGGGTCCTACGAGCAGTACTTC

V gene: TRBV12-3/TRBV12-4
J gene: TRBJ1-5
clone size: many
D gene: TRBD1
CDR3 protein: CASRDRGDQPQHF
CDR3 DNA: TGTGCCAGCAGAGACAGGGGTGATCAGCCCCAGCATTTT

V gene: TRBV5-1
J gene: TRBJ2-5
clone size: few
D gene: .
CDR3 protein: CASSLWTRDPETQYF
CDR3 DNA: TGCGCCAGCAGCTTGTGGACAAGGGATCCTGAGACCCAGTACTTC

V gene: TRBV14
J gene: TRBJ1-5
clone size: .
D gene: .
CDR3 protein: CASSQRLGGNQPQHF
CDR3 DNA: TGTGCCAGCAGCCAGCGTTTGGGGGGCAATCAGCCCCAGCATTTT

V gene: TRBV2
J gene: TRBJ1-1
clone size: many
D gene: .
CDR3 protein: CASSSGRADRRTEAFF
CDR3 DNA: TGTGCCAGCAGCTCCGGGCGGGCAGACCGAAGGACTGAAGCTTTCTTT

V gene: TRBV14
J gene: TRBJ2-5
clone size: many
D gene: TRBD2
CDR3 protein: CASSLRLAGEGETQYF
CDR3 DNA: TGTGCCAGCAGCCTCAGACTAGCGGGAGAGGGGGAGACCCAGTACTTC

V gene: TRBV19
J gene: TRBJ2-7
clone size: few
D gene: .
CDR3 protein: CASSLGGSGSYEQYF
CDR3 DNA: TGTGCCAGTAGCCTTGGGGGGTCCGGCTCCTACGAGCAGTACTTC

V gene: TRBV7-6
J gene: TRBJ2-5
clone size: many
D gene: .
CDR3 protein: CASSLAGQGQETQYF
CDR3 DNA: TGTGCCAGCAGCTTAGCCGGTCAGGGCCAAGAGACCCAGTACTTC

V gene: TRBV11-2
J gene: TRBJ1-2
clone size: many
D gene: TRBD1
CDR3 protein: CASSLDRQGAFYGYTF
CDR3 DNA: TGTGCCAGCAGCTTAGATCGACAGGGGGCATTCTATGGCTACACCTTC

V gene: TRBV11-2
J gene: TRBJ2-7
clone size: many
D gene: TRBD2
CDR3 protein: CASSLVGTGTRGYEQYF
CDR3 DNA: TGTGCCAGCAGCTTAGTGGGCACCGGGACTAGGGGCTACGAGCAGTACTTC

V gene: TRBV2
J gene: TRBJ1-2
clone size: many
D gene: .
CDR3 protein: CASSEAVLNYGYTF
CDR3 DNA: TGTGCCAGCAGTGAGGCAGTACTTAACTATGGCTACACCTTC

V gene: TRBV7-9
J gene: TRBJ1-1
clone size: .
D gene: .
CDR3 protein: CASSSNVATEAFF
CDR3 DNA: TGTGCCAGCAGCTCTAACGTTGCCACTGAAGCTTTCTTT

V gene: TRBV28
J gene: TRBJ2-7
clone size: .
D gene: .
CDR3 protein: CASSHTETYEQYF
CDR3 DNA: TGTGCCAGCAGCCATACCGAAACCTACGAGCAGTACTTC

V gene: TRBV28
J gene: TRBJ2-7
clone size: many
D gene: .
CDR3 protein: CASKLQGGKSYEQYF
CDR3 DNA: TGTGCCAGCAAGCTACAGGGGGGGAAATCCTACGAGCAGTACTTC

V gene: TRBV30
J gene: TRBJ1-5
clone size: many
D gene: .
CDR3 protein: CAWRGGWNQPQHF
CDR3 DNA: TGTGCCTGGAGGGGGGGGTGGAATCAGCCCCAGCATTTT

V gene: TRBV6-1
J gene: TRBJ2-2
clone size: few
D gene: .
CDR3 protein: CASSEEKGGPGELFF
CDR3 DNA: TGTGCCAGCAGTGAAGAAAAAGGCGGCCCCGGGGAGCTGTTTTTT

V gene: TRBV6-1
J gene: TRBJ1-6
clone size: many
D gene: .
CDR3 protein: CASSPKRVGYSPLHF
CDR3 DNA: TGTGCCAGCAGCCCCAAGCGGGTAGGGTATTCACCCCTCCACTTT

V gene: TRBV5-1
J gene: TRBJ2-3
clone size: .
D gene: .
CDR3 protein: CASSWRAATDTQYF
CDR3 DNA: TGCGCCAGCAGCTGGAGGGCGGCCACAGATACGCAGTATTTT

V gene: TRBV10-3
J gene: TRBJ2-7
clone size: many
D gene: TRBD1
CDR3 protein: CAISEGQGRVYEQYF
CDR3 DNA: TGTGCCATCAGTGAAGGACAGGGAAGAGTCTACGAGCAGTACTTC

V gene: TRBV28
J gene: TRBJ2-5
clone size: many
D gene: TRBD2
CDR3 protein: CASRPGGVGETQYF
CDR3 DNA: TGTGCCAGCAGGCCCGGGGGGGTCGGAGAGACCCAGTACTTC

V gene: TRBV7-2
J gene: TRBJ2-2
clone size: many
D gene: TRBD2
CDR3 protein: CASSPRGGLAAVRELFF
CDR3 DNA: TGTGCCAGCAGCCCCAGGGGGGGACTAGCGGCCGTCCGGGAGCTGTTTTTT

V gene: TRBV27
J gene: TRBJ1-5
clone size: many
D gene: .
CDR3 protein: CASSYRYSNQPQHF
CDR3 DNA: TGTGCCAGCAGTTACAGGTATAGCAATCAGCCCCAGCATTTT

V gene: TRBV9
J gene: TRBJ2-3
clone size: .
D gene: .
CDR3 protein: CASSSHLGDTQYF
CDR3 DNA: TGTGCCAGCAGCTCCCACCTAGGAGATACGCAGTATTTT

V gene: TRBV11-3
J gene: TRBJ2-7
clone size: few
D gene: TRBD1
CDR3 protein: CTSSSRDRGADYEQYF
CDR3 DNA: TGTACCAGCAGCTCCCGGGACAGGGGGGCGGACTACGAGCAGTACTTC

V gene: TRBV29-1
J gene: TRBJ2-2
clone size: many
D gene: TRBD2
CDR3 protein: CSVARREAGELFF
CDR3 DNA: TGCAGCGTGGCCAGGCGGGAGGCCGGGGAGCTGTTTTTT

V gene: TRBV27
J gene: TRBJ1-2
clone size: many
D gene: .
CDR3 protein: CASSPRKSYGYTF
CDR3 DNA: TGTGCCAGCTCCCCCAGAAAGAGCTATGGCTACACCTTC

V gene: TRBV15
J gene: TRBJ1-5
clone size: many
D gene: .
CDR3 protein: CATSRGGQTNQPQHF
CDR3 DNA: TGTGCCACCAGCAGAGGCGGACAGACCAATCAGCCCCAGCATTTT

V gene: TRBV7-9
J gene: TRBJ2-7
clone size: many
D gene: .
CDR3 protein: CASSPRRGEGYEQYF
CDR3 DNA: TGTGCCAGCAGCCCCCGTAGAGGGGAAGGGTACGAGCAGTACTTC

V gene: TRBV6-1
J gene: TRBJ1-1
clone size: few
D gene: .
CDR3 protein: CASRPSQGTEAFF
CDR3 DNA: TGTGCCAGCCGACCCTCCCAGGGGACTGAAGCTTTCTTT

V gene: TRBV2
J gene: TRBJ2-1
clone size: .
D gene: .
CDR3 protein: CASSLRPRRDSSYNEQFF
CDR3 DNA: TGTGCCAGCAGTTTAAGGCCGAGGCGGGACAGCTCCTACAATGAGCAGTTCTTC

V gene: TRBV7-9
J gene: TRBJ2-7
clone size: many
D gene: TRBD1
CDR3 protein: CASSRGDRYYEQYF
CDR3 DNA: TGTGCCAGCAGCCGAGGGGACAGGTACTACGAGCAGTACTTC